This record looks at one T cell receptor (beta chain) sequence and its context. This sample was included in a study of shared clonotypes between healthy human individuals. Deletions cut 6 bases from V and 6 bases from J, with 14 bases between. This CDR3 comprises 13 residues. Germline loops: CDR1 MNHNS, CDR2 SASEGT. Produced via immunoSEQ multiplex PCR; TCRdb's table is partial and in-frame only. This sample yields approximately 2,000,000 clones, of which around 90% are seen a single time; more than 0.35% belongs to the top ten. This receptor was identified in a man aged 18 to 30 in good health. Some clones in this sample may be carry-over from other donors' samples. The sequenced material came from naive CD4+ T cells from PBMCs. Specified subset: CD45RA+ positively selected. This chain links TRBV6-1 with TRBJ1-2; D is perhaps TRBD1 (5 bases). For the CDR3, the DNA is TGTGCCAGCAGAGGCAGGGCTGGGAATGGCTACACCTTC. Its protein product is CASRGRAGNGYTF.